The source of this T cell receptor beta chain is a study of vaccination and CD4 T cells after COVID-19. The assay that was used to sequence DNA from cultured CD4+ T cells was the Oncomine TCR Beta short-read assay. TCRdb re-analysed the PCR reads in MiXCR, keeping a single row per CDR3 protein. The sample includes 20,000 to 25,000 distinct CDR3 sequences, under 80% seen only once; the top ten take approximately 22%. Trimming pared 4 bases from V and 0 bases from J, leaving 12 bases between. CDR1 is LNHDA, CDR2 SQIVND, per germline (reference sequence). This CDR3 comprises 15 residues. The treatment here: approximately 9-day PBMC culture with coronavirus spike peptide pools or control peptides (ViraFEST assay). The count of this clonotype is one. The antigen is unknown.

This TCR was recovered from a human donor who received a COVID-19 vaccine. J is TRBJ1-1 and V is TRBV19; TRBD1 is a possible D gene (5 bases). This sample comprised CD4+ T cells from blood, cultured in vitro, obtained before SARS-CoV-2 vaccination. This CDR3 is CASSTPRGLNTEAFF. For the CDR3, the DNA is TGTGCCAGTAGTACCCCCCGGGGGTTGAACACTGAAGCTTTCTTT.